These 12 T cell receptor beta chains originate from one sample sequenced in a study of identical twins (dated by TCRdb to 2016 to 2017). The method behind the library was 5' RACE. Instrument used: Illumina HiSeq 2000. TCRdb trimmed public reads at Q25 via fastp, called clones via MiXCR and kept in-frame beta chains. One record per CDR3 amino acid sequence lists the most common genes and DNA. This sample gives nearly 250,000 distinct CDR3 sequences in total; approximately 7% of them show up just once. In total, the top ten clones hold 3.5% to 4% of the sample. These data are also associated with another study on yellow fever vaccine responses in identical twins.

Sequencing was carried out using memory (CD45RO+) T cells sorted from blood. The meaning of the sample's cell subset or site label: CD45RO+ enriched T cells. These receptor sequences come from a woman aged 18-35 years in good health.

This clonotype was seen only a few times. The J gene is TRBJ2-3, the V gene TRBV5-1; 8 positions match TRBD1. V dropped 4 bases and J dropped 6; count of bases not matched to a gene: 7. The CDR3 is 14 residues long. Germline CDR1 and CDR2: SGHRS and YFSETQ. The CDR3 loop reads CASSKGQGSDTQYF. The CDR3 coding sequence is TGCGCCAGCAGCAAAGGACAGGGCAGCGATACGCAGTATTTT.

This clonotype was observed a few times. The chain is built from TRBV29-1 and TRBJ1-1, with D unresolved. The CDR3 loop spans 12 amino acids. The germline V gene has CDR1 SQVTM and CDR2 ANQGSEA. Trimming took 5 bases from V and 1 from J, leaving 8 bases between them. The CDR3 loop reads CSVTGRNTEAFF. In nucleotides, the CDR3 is TGCAGCGTTACCGGGCGGAACACTGAAGCTTTCTTT.

V and J are TRBV27 and TRBJ1-4; D call uncertain. There are 13 residues in the CDR3. The V end was cut by 2 bases, the J end by 7 bases, with 8 bases between. Per germline, CDR1 MNHEY and CDR2 SMNVEV (reference sequence). The CDR3 sequence is CASSLGFSEKLFF. CDR3 DNA: TGTGCCAGCAGTTTAGGATTTAGTGAAAAACTGTTTTTT.

This clonotype showed up just a few times. The gene calls are TRBV20-1 and TRBJ2-7, with TRBD2 matching 7 bases. After removal of 1 base from V and 4 bases from J, the junction contained 13 bases not matched to a gene. This CDR3 has 16 residues. Germline values: CDR1 DFQATT, CDR2 SNEGSKA (reference sequence). CDR3 coding DNA: TGCAGTGCTAGAGTTGGCGGGAGTCCCCATGGGTACGAGCAGTACTTC. This gives the protein CSARVGGSPHGYEQYF.

This clonotype was observed at least ten times. This chain uses TRBV29-1 with TRBJ2-2; D uncertain. The CDR3 spans 11 residues. Germline assignment: CDR1 SQVTM and CDR2 ANQGSEA. The V end was cut by 4 bases, the J end by 7 bases, with 7 bases between. In DNA, the CDR3 is TGCAGCGTTGGAGATGGCGGGGAGCTGTTTTTT. This codes for CSVGDGGELFF.

This clonotype was observed many times. This rearrangement joins TRBV7-2 to TRBJ2-1, with D possibly TRBD1 on 5 matching bases. CDR1 and CDR2 from the germline V gene are SGHTA and FQGNSA. This CDR3 comprises 13 residues. V lost 2 bases and J lost 15, with 17 bases in between. The CDR3 region is CASSLMASPGLFF. The CDR3, as DNA: TGTGCCAGCAGCTTAATGGCGAGTCCAGGGCTGTTCTTC.

This clonotype has a count of ten or more. The chain couples TRBV20-1 to TRBJ2-1; 7 nucleotides agree with TRBD2. V shed 0 bases, J shed 6 bases, and the junction held 8 bases outside the gene matches. Per the germline V gene, CDR1 is DFQATT and CDR2 is SNEGSKA (reference sequence). CDR3 length equals 15 residues. CDR3 in amino acids: CSARDPSGTSNEQFF. The CDR3 DNA reads as TGCAGTGCTAGAGACCCTAGCGGCACCTCCAATGAGCAGTTCTTC.

The rearrangement joins TRBV10-3 to TRBJ1-3; D gene unclear. V was clipped by 2 bases and J by 6 bases, with 11 bases between them. The germline V gene encodes CDR1 ENHRY and CDR2 SYGVKD. The CDR3 totals 14 residues. In DNA form, the CDR3 reads TGTGCCATCAGTGAGCGAGTGGCTGAAAACACCATATATTTT. Its protein is CAISERVAENTIYF.

In its sample, this clonotype was seen a few times. This sequence joins TRBV7-8 and TRBJ2-7; TRBD1 agrees at 8 bases. V gave up 2 bases and J gave up 6 bases; unmatched junction bases: 3. CDR3 size: 13 residues. Germline assignment: CDR1 SGHVS and CDR2 FQNEAQ. Here the CDR3 reads CASSLQQGGEQYF. The DNA of the CDR3 is TGTGCCAGCAGCTTACAACAGGGGGGCGAGCAGTACTTC. The complete variable domain, with remaining parts taken from reference TRBV7-8 and TRBJ2-7, reads GAGVSQSPRYKVAKRGQDVALRCDPISGHVSLFWYQQALGQGPEFLTYFQNEAQLDKSGLPSDRFFAERPEGSVSTLKIQRTQQEDSAVYLCASSLQQGGEQYFGPGTRLTVT.

This clonotype was detected ten times or more. The chain joins TRBV4-1 to TRBJ1-2; TRBD1 aligns across 7 bases. Germline V gives CDR1 MGHRA, CDR2 YSYEKL. V lost 0 bases to trimming and J lost 5 bases; unmatched junction nucleotides: 3. The CDR3 totals 14 residues. The CDR3 loop is CASSQDDRAYGYTF. CDR3 coding DNA: TGCGCCAGCAGCCAAGATGACAGGGCATATGGCTACACCTTC.

This clonotype was found a few times. V and J are TRBV11-2 and TRBJ1-2; D is uncertain. V dropped 2 bases and J dropped 10 bases, with 11 bases sitting between them. Germline loops: CDR1 SGHAT, CDR2 FQNNGV. The length of the CDR3 is 12 residues. This CDR3 is CASSLPSGNYTF. DNA for the CDR3: TGTGCCAGCAGCTTACCATCGGGCAACTACACCTTC.

In its sample, this clonotype was seen many times. The chain joins TRBV29-1 to TRBJ2-2; D not resolved. The germline CDR1 and CDR2 sequences are SQVTM and ANQGSEA. Trimming pared 5 bases from V and 1 base from J, leaving 20 bases between. CDR3 length equals 17 residues. CDR3 nucleotide sequence: TGCAGCGTTAAGAGGTCAGGTGGTAAAAAGAACACCGGGGAGCTGTTTTTT. It is translated as CSVKRSGGKKNTGELFF.